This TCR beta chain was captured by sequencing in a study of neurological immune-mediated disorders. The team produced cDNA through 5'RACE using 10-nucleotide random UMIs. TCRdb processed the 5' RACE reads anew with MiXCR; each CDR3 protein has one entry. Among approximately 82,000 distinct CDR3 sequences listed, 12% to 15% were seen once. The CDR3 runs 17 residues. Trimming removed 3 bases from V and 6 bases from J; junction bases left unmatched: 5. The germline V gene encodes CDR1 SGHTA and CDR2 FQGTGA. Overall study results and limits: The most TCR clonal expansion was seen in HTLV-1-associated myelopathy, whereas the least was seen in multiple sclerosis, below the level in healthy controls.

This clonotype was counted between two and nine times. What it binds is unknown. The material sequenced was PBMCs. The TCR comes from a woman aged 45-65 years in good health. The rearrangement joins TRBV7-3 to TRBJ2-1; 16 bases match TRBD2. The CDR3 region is CASSLGLAGGPSNEQFF. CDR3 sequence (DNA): TGTGCCAGCAGCTTGGGACTAGCGGGAGGGCCGAGCAATGAGCAGTTCTTC. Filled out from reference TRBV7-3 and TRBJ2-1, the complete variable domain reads GAGVSQTPSNKVTEKGKYVELRCDPISGHTALYWYRQSLGQGPEFLIYFQGTGAADDSGLPNDRFFAVRPEGSVSTLKIQRTERGDSAVYLCASSLGLAGGPSNEQFFGPGTRLTVL.